The source of this TCR beta chain is a study of blood T cell repertoires in COVID-19. Study summary: The study drew acute and convalescent COVID-19 samples from the United States, Italy and Spain. PBMCs, B-cell-depleted T cells, or T cells provided the cDNA or gDNA that made up the material.

V was shortened by 1 base and J by 5 bases, with 11 bases between the two germline ends. CDR1 and CDR2 (germline): SGHTA, FQGNSA. This CDR3 contains 14 residues. As originally analysed: Amplification with reference gene primers provided the estimates of nucleated cell counts. The repertoire was sequenced with immunoSEQ multiplex PCR; TCRdb's copy has only in-frame clones and lacks some. The DNA was the basis for D and trimming; V, J and clone size are from that table. The top ten clones hold 5.5% to 8% of a sample with 130,000 to 150,000 clones, 70% to 85% of them seen once. This receptor was taken from a human donor in a cohort sampled during active COVID-19. The chain combines TRBV7-2 with TRBJ2-5; no clear D. Sequencing input: peripheral blood. CDR3 protein: CASSLVATEETQYF. In DNA, the CDR3 is TGTGCCAGCAGCTTAGTCGCCACGGAGGAGACCCAGTACTTC.